The 19 T cell receptor beta chains given below trace back to one sample, sequenced in a study of T-cell memory formation after mild COVID-19. TCRdb called the 5' RACE reads again in MiXCR, with one record for every CDR3 protein. The data contain 150,000 to 200,000 distinct CDR3 sequences, roughly 11% of them singletons. The sample comprised PBMCs or a T cell subset sorted from them (not recorded which). The receptors were sampled from a man aged 18 to 30 who had mild COVID-19 (a few samples of this study predate the infection). Cell type and time point are not known.

J is TRBJ2-1 and V is TRBV28; no reliable D call. Germline V gene sequence: CDR1 MDHEN, CDR2 SYDVKM. This CDR3 comprises 12 residues. The V and J ends lost 1 base and 6 bases respectively, with 4 bases between them. CDR3 in amino acids: CASSLLGNEQFF. The CDR3 region has the DNA TGTGCCAGCAGTTTATTAGGCAATGAGCAGTTCTTC.

The DNA for the CDR3 is TGCGCCAGCAGCTTACTGGGTTATGGCTACACCTTC. It encodes CASSLLGYGYTF. The J gene is TRBJ1-2, the V gene TRBV5-1; D is ambiguous. Trimming stripped 2 bases from V and 5 bases from J, with 7 bases between. The germline CDR1 and CDR2 sequences are SGHRS and YFSETQ. The CDR3 length is 12 residues.

This clonotype was observed a handful of times. J is TRBJ2-1 and V is TRBV4-3; TRBD2 might be the D (6 bases). Looked up from germline, CDR1 is LGHNA and CDR2 is YSLEER. The CDR3 totals 15 residues. The V and J ends lost 5 bases and 0 bases respectively, with 11 bases between them. CDR3 residues: CASSTDGSSYNEQFF. CDR3 in DNA: TGCGCCAGCAGCACGGACGGGAGCTCCTACAATGAGCAGTTCTTC.

The chain combines TRBV6-5 with TRBJ1-6; D call uncertain. Trimming shortened V by 3 bases and J by 7 bases, and 7 bases separated the two germline ends. The CDR3 is 13 residues long. CDR1 and CDR2 from the germline V gene are MNHEY and SVGAGI. The CDR3, as DNA: TGTGCCAGCAGTTATTACGGAAATTCACCCCTCCACTTT. It translates to CASSYYGNSPLHF.

The V call is TRBV4-3, the J call TRBJ2-3; D might be TRBD1 (6 bases). Trimming removed 4 bases at V and 0 bases at J, with 11 bases between. Germline V lookup: CDR1 LGHNA, CDR2 YSLEER. There are 15 residues in the CDR3. The CDR3 here is CASSLRTASTDTQYF. CDR3 nucleotides: TGCGCCAGCAGCCTCCGGACAGCAAGCACAGATACGCAGTATTTT.

The chain has TRBV7-2 and TRBJ1-2; no clear D gene. CDR1 is SGHTA, CDR2 FQGNSA, per germline. The CDR3 covers 13 residues. V lost 1 base, J lost 6 bases, and 9 bases lay in between. DNA for the CDR3: TGTGCCAGCAGCTTAGATGGGAGGGATGGCTACACCTTC. Protein product: CASSLDGRDGYTF.

Remarks on this clonotype: Mismatch with germline at one junction end may stem from a read error. This rearrangement joins TRBV6-1 to TRBJ2-3; the D is unclear. Germline V lookup: CDR1 MNHNS, CDR2 SASEGT. The CDR3 totals 10 residues. The CDR3 sequence is CASSGGPGLF. The CDR3 DNA reads as TGTGCCAGCAGTGGGGGTCCCGGCCTTTTT.

The rearrangement uses TRBV7-9 and TRBJ2-2, with no clear D. CDR3 size: 12 residues. Germline values: CDR1 SEHNR, CDR2 FQNEAQ (reference sequence). The V and J ends lost 2 bases and 5 bases respectively, with 3 bases between them. CDR3 sequence (DNA): TGTGCCAGCAGCTTACAGACCGGGGAGCTGTTTTTT. Translation: CASSLQTGELFF.

This clonotype was recorded a few times. The chain is built from TRBV5-1 and TRBJ2-7; 7 bases are a match to TRBD2. From germline, CDR1 is SGHRS and CDR2 YFSETQ. V was clipped by 4 bases and J by 2 bases; unmatched bases: 3. The CDR3 consists of 13 residues. The CDR3: CASSMGLTYEQYF. The CDR3 DNA reads TGCGCCAGCAGCATGGGACTAACCTACGAGCAGTACTTC.

This CDR3 reads CASSLSDSVGQETQYF. The CDR3 coding sequence is TGCGCCAGCAGCTTGAGCGACAGTGTTGGGCAAGAGACCCAGTACTTC. The rearrangement uses TRBV5-1 and TRBJ2-5; a weak D match, TRBD1 (5 bases). V lost 1 base and J 2 bases, leaving 15 bases between the germline ends. Germline V gene lookup returns CDR1 SGHRS and CDR2 YFSETQ. The CDR3 extends over 16 amino acids.

The chain links TRBV15 to TRBJ2-1; D ambiguous. V was pared by 5 bases and J by 7 bases, with 9 bases between. The CDR3 spans 12 residues. Germline V lookup: CDR1 LNHNV, CDR2 YYDKDF (reference sequence). The CDR3 sequence: CATSRVGNEQFF. CDR3 bases: TGTGCCACCAGCCGGGTTGGAAATGAGCAGTTCTTC.

This clonotype was observed many times. This sequence joins TRBV5-1 and TRBJ2-1, with 12 positions matching TRBD2. The junction had 1 base not matched to a gene; V was cut back by 2 bases and J by 4 bases. The CDR3 covers 15 residues. CDR1 is SGHRS and CDR2 is YFSETQ in the germline V gene. The CDR3 nucleotides read TGCGCCAGCAGCTTCGGGACTAGCGGGTACAATGAGCAGTTCTTC. It specifies CASSFGTSGYNEQFF.

The V call is TRBV10-3, the J call TRBJ1-2; D remains ambiguous. Looked up from germline, CDR1 is ENHRY and CDR2 is SYGVKD. The CDR3 covers 15 residues. V gave up 3 bases and J gave up 0 bases, with 11 bases separating them. The CDR3 is CAISEGRTTNYGYTF. CDR3 sequence (DNA): TGTGCCATCAGTGAAGGCAGAACTACTAACTATGGCTACACCTTC.

This chain joins TRBV5-1 and TRBJ2-3, with 9 bases lining up with TRBD2. Germline-derived CDR1 and CDR2 are SGHRS and YFSETQ. This CDR3 is 14 amino acids long. J lost 2 bases, V lost 4 bases, and 2 bases had no gene match. CDR3 residues: CASSRTSDTDTQYF. Here the CDR3 DNA reads TGCGCCAGCAGCAGGACTAGCGACACAGATACGCAGTATTTT.

This clonotype was seen a few times. This chain uses TRBV20-1 with TRBJ2-3; TRBD2 matches 9 bases. The V and J ends lost 7 bases and 4 bases, in that order; junction bases with no gene match: 6. The germline V gene encodes CDR1 DFQATT and CDR2 SNEGSKA (reference sequence). CDR3 length: 13 amino acids. The CDR3 DNA reads as TGCAGTGTGAGCGGGGGGTCCCCAGATACGCAGTATTTT. It translates to CSVSGGSPDTQYF.

This clonotype was found a few times. The V gene is TRBV4-2, the J gene TRBJ2-3; TRBD2 is a possible D gene (5 bases). Germline V gene sequence: CDR1 LGHNA, CDR2 YNFKEQ. The CDR3 runs 16 residues. Deletions cut 1 base from V and 5 bases from J, with 16 bases between. The CDR3 nucleotides read TGTGCCAGCAGCCAAGCACGGGTAGCGTTTGGAGATACGCAGTATTTT. This encodes CASSQARVAFGDTQYF.

The rearrangement uses TRBV25-1 and TRBJ2-3, with D perhaps given as TRBD1 or TRBD2 (5 bases each). CDR3 length: 15 amino acids. The germline V and J ends were trimmed by 1 base and 0 bases, with 8 bases remaining between them. The V gene's germline CDR1 is MGHDK and CDR2 SYGVNS. The CDR3 nucleotides are TGTGCCAGCAGTGAATCATGGGACAGCACAGATACGCAGTATTTT. Protein product: CASSESWDSTDTQYF.

The sample holds a few counts of this clonotype. The chain recombines TRBV7-9 with TRBJ2-1; D is perhaps TRBD2 (5 bases). Trimming shortened V by 3 bases and J by 7 bases, and 19 bases separated the two germline ends. Germline CDR1 reads SEHNR; CDR2 reads FQNEAQ (reference sequence). The CDR3 runs to 16 residues. The CDR3 loop reads CASSLAGPIFSNEQFF. The CDR3 region has the DNA TGTGCCAGCAGCTTGGCGGGTCCTATATTCTCGAATGAGCAGTTCTTC.

This clonotype came up a few times. The J gene is TRBJ1-2, the V gene TRBV12-3 or TRBV12-4; no definite D call. This CDR3 region has 12 residues. V was shortened by 3 bases and J by 4 bases, with 6 bases between the two germline ends. The CDR3: CASSFWVYGYTF. CDR3 nucleotides: TGTGCCAGCAGTTTTTGGGTCTATGGCTACACCTTC.